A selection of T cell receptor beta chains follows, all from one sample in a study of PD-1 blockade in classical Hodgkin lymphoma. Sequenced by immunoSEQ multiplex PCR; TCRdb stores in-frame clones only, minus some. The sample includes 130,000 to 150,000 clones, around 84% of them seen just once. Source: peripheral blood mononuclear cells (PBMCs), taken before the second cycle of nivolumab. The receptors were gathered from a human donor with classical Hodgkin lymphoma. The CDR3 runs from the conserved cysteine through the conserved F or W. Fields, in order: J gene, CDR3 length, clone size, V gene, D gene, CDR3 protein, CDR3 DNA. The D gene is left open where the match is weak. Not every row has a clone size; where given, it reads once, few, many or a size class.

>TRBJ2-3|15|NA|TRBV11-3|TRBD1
CASWGRGQRTDTQYF
TGTGCCAGCTGGGGTCGGGGACAGCGCACAGATACGCAGTATTTT
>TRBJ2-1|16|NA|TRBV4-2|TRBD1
CASSLVARGSYNEQFF
TGTGCCAGCAGCTTGGTGGCCAGGGGGAGCTACAATGAGCAGTTCTTC
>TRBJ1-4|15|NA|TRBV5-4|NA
CASSLLGQAGEKLFF
TGTGCCAGCAGCTTGTTGGGTCAGGCGGGCGAAAAACTGTTTTTT
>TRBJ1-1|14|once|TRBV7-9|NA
CASSSNDLNTEAFF
TGTGCCAGCAGCTCTAACGATCTGAACACTGAAGCTTTCTTT
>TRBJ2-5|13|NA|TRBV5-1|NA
CASSLALGETQYF
TGCGCCAGCAGCTTGGCCCTAGGAGAGACCCAGTACTTC
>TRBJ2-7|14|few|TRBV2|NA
CASRNRANSYEQYF
TGTGCCAGCAGGAACAGGGCCAACTCCTACGAGCAGTACTTC
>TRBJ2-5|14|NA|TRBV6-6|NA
CASSYLQGGETQYF
TGTGCCAGCAGTTACTTACAGGGTGGCGAGACCCAGTACTTC
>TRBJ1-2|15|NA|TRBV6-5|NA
CASSYSMAGQDGYTF
TGTGCCAGCAGTTACTCGATGGCAGGGCAGGATGGCTACACCTTC
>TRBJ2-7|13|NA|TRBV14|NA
CASSQDPSYEQYF
TGTGCCAGCAGCCAAGATCCGTCTTACGAGCAGTACTTC
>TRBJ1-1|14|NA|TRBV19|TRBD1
CASSIEGQYTEAFF
TGTGCCAGTAGTATAGAGGGACAGTACACTGAAGCTTTCTTT
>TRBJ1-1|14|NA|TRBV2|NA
CASSDRVGGTEAFF
TGTGCCAGCAGTGACAGGGTAGGGGGAACTGAAGCTTTCTTT
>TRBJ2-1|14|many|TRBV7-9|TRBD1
CASSLGQGNNEQFF
TGTGCCAGCAGCTTGGGACAGGGGAACAATGAGCAGTTCTTC
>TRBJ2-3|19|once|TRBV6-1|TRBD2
CASSGGTSGGSPSTDTQYF
TGTGCCAGCAGTGGGGGGACTAGCGGGGGGTCCCCTAGCACAGATACGCAGTATTTT
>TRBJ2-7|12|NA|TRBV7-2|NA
CASSTTDYEQYF
TGTGCCAGCAGCACGACAGATTACGAGCAGTACTTC
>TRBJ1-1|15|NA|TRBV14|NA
CASSQVMLRDTEAFF
TGTGCCAGCAGCCAAGTTATGCTCCGGGACACTGAAGCTTTCTTT
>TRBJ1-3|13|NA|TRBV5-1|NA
CASSYGHGDTIYF
TGCGCCAGCAGCTACGGACATGGAGACACCATATATTTT
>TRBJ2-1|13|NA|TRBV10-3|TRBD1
CANSPGQGFEQFF
TGTGCCAACTCCCCGGGACAGGGGTTTGAGCAGTTCTTC
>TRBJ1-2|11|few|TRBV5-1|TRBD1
CARTGFYGYTF
TGCGCCAGGACAGGGTTCTATGGCTACACCTTC
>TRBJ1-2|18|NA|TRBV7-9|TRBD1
CASSSNRGQGDNYYGYTF
TGTGCCAGCAGCTCAAACAGGGGACAGGGTGACAACTACTATGGCTACACCTTC
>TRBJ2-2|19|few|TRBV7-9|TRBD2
CASSLPDSASGSTAGELFF
TGTGCCAGCAGCCTTCCCGACTCGGCTAGCGGGAGTACCGCCGGGGAGCTGTTTTTT
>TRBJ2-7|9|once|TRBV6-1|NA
CASGVRRVF
TGTGCCAGCGGAGTTCGTCGAGTTTTC
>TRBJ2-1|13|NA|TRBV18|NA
CASSPDGTRGPFF
TGTGCCAGCTCACCAGACGGAACAAGGGGACCGTTCTTC
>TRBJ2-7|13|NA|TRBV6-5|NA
CASYRTTTSEQYF
TGTGCCAGCTATCGGACTACCACATCGGAGCAGTACTTC
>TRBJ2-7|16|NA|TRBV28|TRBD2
CASRTTSGRGMYEQYF
TGTGCCAGCAGGACGACTAGCGGGAGGGGTATGTACGAGCAGTACTTC
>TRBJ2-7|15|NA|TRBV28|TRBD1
CASSPSGTGTYEQYF
TGTGCCAGCAGCCCATCCGGGACAGGGACCTACGAGCAGTACTTC
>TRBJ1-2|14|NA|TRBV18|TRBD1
CASSPDRGNYGYTF
TGTGCCAGCTCACCAGACAGGGGAAACTATGGCTACACCTTC
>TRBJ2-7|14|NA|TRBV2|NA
CASSLALAVYEQYF
TGTGCCAGCAGTTTAGCGCTAGCAGTTTACGAGCAGTACTTC
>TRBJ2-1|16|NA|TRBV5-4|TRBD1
CASSLVARGSYNEQFF
TGTGCCAGCAGCTTGGTGGCCAGGGGGAGCTACAATGAGCAGTTCTTC
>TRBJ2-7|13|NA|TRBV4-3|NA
CASSQATDYEQYF
TGCGCCAGCAGCCAGGCAACGGATTACGAGCAGTACTTC
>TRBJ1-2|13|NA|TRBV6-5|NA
CASKLVVVNGYTF
TGTGCCAGCAAATTGGTAGTGGTGAATGGCTACACCTTC
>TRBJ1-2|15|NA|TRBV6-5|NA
CASSYLAAGDYGYTF
TGTGCCAGCAGTTATTTGGCAGCCGGAGACTATGGCTACACCTTC
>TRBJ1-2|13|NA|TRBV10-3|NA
CAISAGQGYGYTF
TGTGCCATCAGCGCGGGCCAGGGATATGGCTACACCTTC
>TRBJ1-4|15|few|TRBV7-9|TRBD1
CASSPRQGPNEKLFF
TGTGCCAGCAGCCCACGACAGGGTCCTAATGAAAAACTGTTTTTT
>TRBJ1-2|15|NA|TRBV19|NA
CASSILGTRNYGYTF
TGTGCCAGTAGTATCCTAGGGACTCGTAACTATGGCTACACCTTC
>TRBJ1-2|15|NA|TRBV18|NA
CASSPLEGSYYGYTF
TGTGCCAGCTCACCCCTGGAGGGCTCCTACTATGGCTACACCTTC